Shown below are 31 T cell receptor beta chains from a single sample sequenced in a study of T cell changes during pregnancy in multiple sclerosis. Generated by immunoSEQ multiplex PCR, the TCRdb table keeps only in-frame clones and is missing some. The data show 55,000 to 65,000 clones, about 93% seen once. The sample consisted of CD8+ T cells from peripheral blood mononuclear cells, taken in the third trimester of pregnancy. These receptors originate from a female donor with multiple sclerosis, enrolled in a pregnancy study.

The chain uses TRBV10-2 and TRBJ2-7; D remains ambiguous. This CDR3 is 12 amino acids long. V lost 5 bases and J lost 7, with 12 bases in between. Germline-derived CDR1 and CDR2 are WSHSY and SAAADI. The CDR3 bases are TGCGCCAGCAGTACTGGTGCTAGGGAGCAGTACTTC. This codes for CASSTGAREQYF.

The chain uses TRBV10-1 and TRBJ2-1; 8 bases match TRBD2. Per the germline V gene, CDR1 is WNHNN and CDR2 is SYGVQD (reference sequence). V was clipped by 3 bases and J by 1 base; unmatched bases: 5. The CDR3 is 16 amino acids. The CDR3, as DNA: TGCGCCAGCAGTGATCGGGGACTAGTTTCCTACAATGAGCAGTTCTTC. This codes for CASSDRGLVSYNEQFF.

The chain uses TRBV11-3 and TRBJ2-1; 8 bases are a match to TRBD2. This CDR3 spans 13 amino acids. From germline, CDR1 is SGHNT and CDR2 YENEEA. The V gene end was trimmed by 0 bases and the J gene end by 10 bases; junction bases not matched to a gene: 2. CDR3 protein: CASSLELAEEQFF. The CDR3 DNA reads as TGTGCCAGCAGCTTAGAACTAGCGGAAGAGCAGTTCTTC.

This clone was observed once. The V gene is TRBV7-8, the J gene TRBJ2-1; 9 positions agree with TRBD1. With V trimmed by 6 bases and J by 8 bases, 8 bases remained unmatched. The CDR3 length is 14 residues. The germline V gene has CDR1 SGHVS and CDR2 FQNEAQ. CDR3 protein: CASRHGTGLDEQFF. The CDR3 DNA reads as TGTGCCAGCAGACACGGGACAGGGCTTGATGAGCAGTTCTTC.

The rearrangement uses TRBV27 and TRBJ1-1; 7 bases align to TRBD1. J gave up 2 bases and V 8 bases, and 8 bases lay outside the gene matches. This CDR3 has 14 residues. Germline V gene sequence: CDR1 MNHEY, CDR2 SMNVEV (reference sequence). CDR3: CASRRTGLNTEAFF. CDR3 sequence (DNA): TGTGCCAGCCGTCGGACAGGTCTAAACACTGAAGCTTTCTTT.

CDR3 sequence (DNA): TGTGCCTGGTCCGGGGGAGGAGGCACTGAAGCTTTCTTT. Protein product: CAWSGGGGTEAFF. The chain has TRBV30 and TRBJ1-1; a possible D gene is TRBD1 (5 bases). Germline V lookup: CDR1 GTSNPN, CDR2 SVGIG (reference sequence). This CDR3 contains 13 residues. V was cut by 5 bases and J by 4 bases, with 14 bases left in between.

The V and J genes are TRBV30 and TRBJ2-7, with a tentative D call TRBD1 (6 bases). CDR1 is GTSNPN and CDR2 is SVGIG in the germline V gene (reference sequence). The CDR3 length is 16 residues. V lost 1 base and J 0 bases, leaving 16 bases between the germline ends. CDR3 DNA: TGTGCCTGGAGTGACCGGCGGCAGGGGATCTCCTACGAGCAGTACTTC. Protein product: CAWSDRRQGISYEQYF.

The V call is TRBV15, the J call TRBJ1-3, with D perhaps TRBD1 (5 bases). Per germline, CDR1 LNHNV and CDR2 YYDKDF (reference sequence). CDR3 length: 17 amino acids. V lost 1 base, J lost 1 base, and 14 bases lay in between. CDR3 region: CATSRVFREGSGNTIYF. CDR3 DNA: TGTGCCACCAGCAGAGTGTTCAGGGAAGGTTCTGGAAACACCATATATTTT.

The gene calls are TRBV9 and TRBJ2-3, with a tentative D call TRBD2 (5 bases). The V gene's germline CDR1 is SGDLS and CDR2 YYNGEE. The CDR3 consists of 16 residues. Trimming left V 4 bases short and J 2 bases short, with 17 bases between. CDR3 nucleotide sequence: TGTGCCAGCAGCCCCTTTGGACGGACTCACACAGATACGCAGTATTTT. Its translation is CASSPFGRTHTDTQYF.

The chain combines TRBV6-1 with TRBJ2-7; 7 bases line up with TRBD2. Germline CDR1 and CDR2: MNHNS and SASEGT. The CDR3 length is 15 residues. Unmatched junction bases numbered 15, after V lost 8 bases and J lost 5 bases. Written as DNA, the CDR3 is TGTGCCAGCGGGGTCCTAGCGGCCGGAAGCCACGAGCAGTACTTC. Amino acid sequence: CASGVLAAGSHEQYF.

The CDR3 region has the DNA TGTGCCAGCAGCCAGGGACAGGGCTACACCGGGGAGCTGTTTTTT. Amino acids: CASSQGQGYTGELFF. This chain joins TRBV7-9 and TRBJ2-2; 9 positions match TRBD1. This CDR3 comprises 15 residues. Germline CDR1 SEHNR, CDR2 FQNEAQ (reference sequence). V gave up 5 bases and J gave up 3 bases; unmatched junction bases: 4. Variable domain in full (rest from reference TRBV7-9 and TRBJ2-2): DTGVSQNPRHKITKRGQNVTFRCDPISEHNRLYWYRQTLGQGPEFLTYFQNEAQLEKSRLLSDRFSAERPKGSFSTLEIQRTEQGDSAMYLCASSQGQGYTGELFFGEGSRLTVL.

This chain joins TRBV7-6 and TRBJ1-5, with D uncertain. V was shortened by 5 bases and J by 0 bases, with 20 bases between the two germline ends. Germline lookup yields CDR1 SGHVS and CDR2 FNYEAQ. The CDR3 is 18 amino acids. In DNA, the CDR3 is TGTGCCAGCAGCAAATTGTTCACAGCCTTTTATAGCAATCAGCCCCAGCATTTT. Protein product: CASSKLFTAFYSNQPQHF.

V and J are TRBV7-9 and TRBJ2-7, with TRBD1 matching over 8 bases. Germline V gene sequence: CDR1 SEHNR, CDR2 FQNEAQ (reference sequence). This CDR3 contains 15 residues. With 5 bases clipped from V and 1 base from J, the junction kept 7 bases outside the gene matches. The CDR3 nucleotides read TGTGCCAGCAGCCTAGGACAGGGTAGATCCTACGAGCAGTACTTC. Protein sequence: CASSLGQGRSYEQYF.

The gene calls are TRBV9 and TRBJ2-7, with TRBD1 matching over 9 bases. CDR3 length: 16 amino acids. The junction had 14 bases not matched to a gene; V was cut back by 4 bases and J by 6 bases. CDR1 and CDR2 (germline): SGDLS, YYNGEE. CDR3 in DNA: TGTGCCAGCAGCTCTCCGGGACAGGGCATTGCGAGCGAGCAGTACTTC. Its translation: CASSSPGQGIASEQYF.

The chain links TRBV7-9 to TRBJ2-1; TRBD2 is a possible D gene (5 bases). The CDR3 covers 12 residues. Germline loops: CDR1 SEHNR, CDR2 FQNEAQ (reference sequence). V was trimmed by 0 bases and J by 9 bases, leaving 6 bases between them. This CDR3 is CASSLARGEQFF. The CDR3, as DNA: TGTGCCAGCAGCTTAGCCCGGGGTGAGCAGTTCTTC.

The V gene is TRBV7-8, the J gene TRBJ2-1, with a weak D call TRBD2 (5 bases). The CDR3 is made up of 15 amino acids. The germline V and J ends were trimmed by 5 bases and 8 bases, with 19 bases remaining between them. Germline V gene data show CDR1 as SGHVS and CDR2 as FQNEAQ. In DNA, the CDR3 is TGTGCCAGCAGCCCGGACTTACCGAAGGTCGATGAGCAGTTCTTC. This translates into CASSPDLPKVDEQFF. The full variable domain, in which reference TRBV7-8 and TRBJ2-1 provide the parts outside the CDR3, is GAGVSQSPRYKVAKRGQDVALRCDPISGHVSLFWYQQALGQGPEFLTYFQNEAQLDKSGLPSDRFFAERPEGSVSTLKIQRTQQEDSAVYLCASSPDLPKVDEQFFGPGTRLTVL.

The rearrangement joins TRBV4-1 to TRBJ2-7; 12 bases line up with TRBD2. J gave up 7 bases and V 4 bases, and 8 bases lay outside the gene matches. CDR1 is MGHRA and CDR2 is YSYEKL in the germline V gene. There are 15 residues in the CDR3. The CDR3 DNA is TGCGCCAGCAGCCGCGGACTAGCGGGAAGTGGTGAGCAGTACTTC. It encodes CASSRGLAGSGEQYF.

This rearrangement joins TRBV14 to TRBJ1-4, with unresolved D. Germline-derived CDR1 and CDR2 are SGHDN and FVKESK. The CDR3 contains 15 residues. Trimming took off 5 bases at V and 10 bases at J, with 20 bases between the two ends. The CDR3 region has the DNA TGTGCCAGCAGCGCGGACTTGCCCATCGGAGGAAAACTGTTTTTT. It is translated as CASSADLPIGGKLFF. Filled out from reference TRBV14 and TRBJ1-4, the complete variable domain reads EAGVTQFPSHSVIEKGQTVTLRCDPISGHDNLYWYRRVMGKEIKFLLHFVKESKQDESGMPNNRFLAERTGGTYSTLKVQPAELEDSGVYFCASSADLPIGGKLFFGSGTQLSVL.

CDR3 amino acids: CASGSDRNEQFF. CDR3 nucleotide sequence: TGTGCTAGTGGTTCCGACAGGAATGAGCAGTTCTTC. The J gene is TRBJ2-1, the V gene TRBV12-5; tentatively, D is TRBD1 (6 bases). The V gene's germline CDR1 is LGHNT and CDR2 FRNRAP. Trimming cost V 4 bases and J 7 bases, with 8 bases left between them. The CDR3 runs to 12 residues.

The V call is TRBV6-5, the J call TRBJ2-7; 9 bases map to TRBD1. The V and J ends lost 8 bases and 1 base, in that order; junction bases with no gene match: 6. The CDR3 runs to 14 residues. Germline assignment: CDR1 MNHEY and CDR2 SVGAGI. The CDR3 coding sequence is TGTGCCAGCGGTCCGGGACAGGGTTCCTACGAGCAGTACTTC. Encoded protein: CASGPGQGSYEQYF.

The chain couples TRBV5-4 to TRBJ2-3; 13 bases agree with TRBD2. Germline values: CDR1 SGHNT, CDR2 YYREEE (reference sequence). CDR3 length equals 16 residues. Trimming removed 2 bases from V and 2 bases from J; junction bases left unmatched: 2. This CDR3 is CASSLGLAGVTDTQYF. CDR3 bases: TGTGCCAGCAGCTTAGGACTAGCGGGGGTCACAGATACGCAGTATTTT.

The rearrangement joins TRBV27 to TRBJ2-1, with 7 bases aligning to TRBD2. CDR1 is MNHEY, CDR2 SMNVEV, per germline (reference sequence). Trimming took 5 bases from V and 10 from J; bases not matched to a gene: 5. This CDR3 is 12 amino acids long. CDR3 protein: CASSMTSLEQFF. The CDR3 DNA sequence: TGTGCCAGCAGTATGACTAGCTTGGAGCAGTTCTTC.

The chain recombines TRBV28 with TRBJ2-7; 8 bases align to TRBD1. Trimming at V came to 0 bases and at J to 5 bases, leaving 6 bases not matched to a gene. This CDR3 has 15 amino acids. CDR1 MDHEN and CDR2 SYDVKM come from the germline V gene. In DNA form, the CDR3 reads TGTGCCAGCAGTTTATGGGCGGACAGGGCCCACGAGCAGTACTTC. Translating gives CASSLWADRAHEQYF.

The gene calls are TRBV6-1 and TRBJ2-7; 11 positions match TRBD1. The CDR3 contains 15 residues. Trimming removed 4 bases from V and 4 bases from J; junction bases left unmatched: 6. CDR1 and CDR2 from the germline V gene are MNHNS and SASEGT. CDR3 sequence: CASSAGQGAPYEQYF. The DNA for the CDR3 is TGTGCCAGCAGTGCAGGACAGGGGGCGCCTTACGAGCAGTACTTC.

V gene TRBV23-1 combines with J gene TRBJ1-1; the match to TRBD1 covers 11 bases. TRBV23-1 is an ORF, and what it does is uncertain. The CDR3 has 17 amino acids. Trimming removed 4 bases from V and 2 bases from J; junction bases left unmatched: 9. CDR3 amino acids: CASSPRPGQGVNTEAFF. In DNA form, the CDR3 reads TGCGCCAGCAGTCCCCGACCGGGACAGGGGGTAAACACTGAAGCTTTCTTT.

This chain uses TRBV6-1 with TRBJ2-7; the match to TRBD2 covers 11 bases. The ends lost 2 bases at V and 0 bases at J; junction bases unmatched: 0. CDR3 length: 15 residues. Germline V gives CDR1 MNHNS, CDR2 SASEGT. CDR3 loop: CASSELAGGSYEQYF. Written as DNA, the CDR3 is TGTGCCAGCAGTGAACTAGCGGGAGGCTCCTACGAGCAGTACTTC.

This clone was detected only once. The V call is TRBV29-1, the J call TRBJ2-1, with a weak D call TRBD2 (6 bases). The CDR3 length is 11 residues. The germline V and J ends were trimmed by 4 bases and 10 bases, with 11 bases remaining between them. Germline CDR1 SQVTM, CDR2 ANQGSEA. CDR3 DNA sequence: TGCAGCGTTGTCCCACTAGCAGAGCAGTTCTTC. This encodes CSVVPLAEQFF.

This chain uses TRBV25-1 with TRBJ1-2, with TRBD1 identical over 7 bases. Germline CDR1 reads MGHDK; CDR2 reads SYGVNS. Trimming took 3 bases from V and 5 from J; bases not matched to a gene: 0. CDR3 length: 12 amino acids. The CDR3: CASSETGYGYTF. CDR3 coding DNA: TGTGCCAGCAGTGAGACAGGGTATGGCTACACCTTC.

The chain couples TRBV28 to TRBJ2-3; 8 bases map to TRBD2. Germline assignment: CDR1 MDHEN and CDR2 SYDVKM. This CDR3 contains 15 residues. With V trimmed by 6 bases and J by 1 base, 6 bases remained unmatched. CDR3 in DNA: TGTGCCAGCAGCGGTGCACTAGCGGGCACAGATACGCAGTATTTT. Protein sequence: CASSGALAGTDTQYF. The variable domain in full, completed from reference TRBV28 and TRBJ2-3, reads DVKVTQSSRYLVKRTGEKVFLECVQDMDHENMFWYRQDPGLGLRLIYFSYDVKMKEKGDIPEGYSVSREKKERFSLILESASTNQTSMYLCASSGALAGTDTQYFGPGTRLTVL.

This chain uses TRBV6-1 with TRBJ2-7; 10 bases map to TRBD2. The CDR3 length is 16 residues. CDR1 is MNHNS, CDR2 SASEGT, per germline. The V and J ends lost 3 bases and 1 base, in that order; junction bases with no gene match: 6. In DNA form, the CDR3 reads TGTGCCAGCAGTGATGGAGGACTAGCGGCTTCCTACGAGCAGTACTTC. Amino acid sequence: CASSDGGLAASYEQYF.

The V and J genes are TRBV9 and TRBJ1-4; tentative D call: TRBD1 (5 bases). There are 14 residues in the CDR3. Trimming pared 3 bases from V and 5 bases from J, leaving 11 bases between. In germline, CDR1 is SGDLS, CDR2 YYNGEE. This CDR3 reads CASSGMGQNEKLFF. For the CDR3, the DNA is TGTGCCAGCAGCGGGATGGGGCAGAATGAAAAACTGTTTTTT.